This T cell receptor beta chain was sequenced during a study of blood T cell repertoires in COVID-19. Background on the study: The origin of the acute and convalescent COVID-19 samples was the United States, Italy and Spain. The analysed material was cDNA or gDNA that came from T cells, B-cell-depleted T cells, or PBMCs.

In the original workflow: Researchers report that nucleated cell counts were estimated from reference gene primer amplification. Clones were sequenced by immunoSEQ multiplex PCR, and TCRdb holds only the in-frame ones, with some missing. The V and J calls and clone size are taken from that table; D and trimming were inferred from the DNA. Here the sample spans over 250,000 clones, over 80% being singletons. Seattle cases were enrolled at active infection and followed longitudinally. The CDR3 sequence is 9 residues long. The source material was peripheral blood. The TCR was taken from a woman in her sixties or seventies with COVID-19, enrolled during active disease. This chain links TRBV21-1 with TRBJ1-2. TRBV21-1 is termed a pseudogene. The CDR3 nucleotides are TGTGCCATCTCCTCGTATCCGACCTTC. Protein product: CAISSYPTF.